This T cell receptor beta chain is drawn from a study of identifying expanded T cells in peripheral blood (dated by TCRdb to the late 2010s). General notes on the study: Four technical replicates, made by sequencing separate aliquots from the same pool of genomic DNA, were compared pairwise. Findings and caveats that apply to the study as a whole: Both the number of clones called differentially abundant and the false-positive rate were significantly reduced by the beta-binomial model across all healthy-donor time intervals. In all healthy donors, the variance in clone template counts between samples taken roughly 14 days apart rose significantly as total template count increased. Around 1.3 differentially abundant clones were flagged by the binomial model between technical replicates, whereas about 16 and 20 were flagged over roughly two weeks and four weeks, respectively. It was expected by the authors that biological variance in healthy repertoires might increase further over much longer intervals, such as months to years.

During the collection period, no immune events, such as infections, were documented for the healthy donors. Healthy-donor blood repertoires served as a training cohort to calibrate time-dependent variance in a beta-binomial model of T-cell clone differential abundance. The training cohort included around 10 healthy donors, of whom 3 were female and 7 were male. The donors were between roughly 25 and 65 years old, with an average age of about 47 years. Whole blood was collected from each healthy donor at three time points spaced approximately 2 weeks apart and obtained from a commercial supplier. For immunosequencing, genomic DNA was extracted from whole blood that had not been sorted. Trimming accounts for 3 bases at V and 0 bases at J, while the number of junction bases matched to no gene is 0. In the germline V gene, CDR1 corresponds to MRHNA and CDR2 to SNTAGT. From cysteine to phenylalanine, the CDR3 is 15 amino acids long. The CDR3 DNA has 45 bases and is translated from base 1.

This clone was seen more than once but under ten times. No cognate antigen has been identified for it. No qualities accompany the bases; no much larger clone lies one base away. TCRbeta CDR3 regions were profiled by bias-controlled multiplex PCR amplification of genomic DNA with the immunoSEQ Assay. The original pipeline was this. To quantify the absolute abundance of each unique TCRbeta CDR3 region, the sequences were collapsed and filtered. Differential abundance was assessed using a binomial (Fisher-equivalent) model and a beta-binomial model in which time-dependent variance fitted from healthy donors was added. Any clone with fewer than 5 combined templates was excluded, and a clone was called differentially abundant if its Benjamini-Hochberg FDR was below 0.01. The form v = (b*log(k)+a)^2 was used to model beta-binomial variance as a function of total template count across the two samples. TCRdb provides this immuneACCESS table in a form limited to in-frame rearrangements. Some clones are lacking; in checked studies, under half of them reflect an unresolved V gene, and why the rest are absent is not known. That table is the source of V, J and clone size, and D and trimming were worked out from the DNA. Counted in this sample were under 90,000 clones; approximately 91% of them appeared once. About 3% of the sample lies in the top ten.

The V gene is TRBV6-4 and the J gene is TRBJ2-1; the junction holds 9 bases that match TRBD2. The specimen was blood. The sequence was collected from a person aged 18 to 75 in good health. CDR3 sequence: CASSDSGSSYNEQFF. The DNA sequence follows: TGTGCCAGCAGTGATAGCGGGAGCTCCTACAATGAGCAGTTCTTC.